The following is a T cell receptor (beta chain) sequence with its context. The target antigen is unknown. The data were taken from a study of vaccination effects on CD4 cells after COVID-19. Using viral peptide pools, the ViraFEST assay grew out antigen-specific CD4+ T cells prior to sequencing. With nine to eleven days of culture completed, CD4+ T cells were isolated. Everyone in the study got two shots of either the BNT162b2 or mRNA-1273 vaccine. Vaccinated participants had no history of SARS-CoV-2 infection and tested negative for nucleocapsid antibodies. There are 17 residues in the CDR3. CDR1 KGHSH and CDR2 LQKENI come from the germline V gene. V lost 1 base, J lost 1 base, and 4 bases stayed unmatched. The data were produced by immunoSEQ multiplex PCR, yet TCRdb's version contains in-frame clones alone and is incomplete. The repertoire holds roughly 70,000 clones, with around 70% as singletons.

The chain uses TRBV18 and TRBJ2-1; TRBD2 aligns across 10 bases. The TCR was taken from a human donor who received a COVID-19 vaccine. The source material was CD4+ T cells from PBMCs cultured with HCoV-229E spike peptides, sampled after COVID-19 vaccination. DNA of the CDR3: TGTGCCAGCTCACCACTTAGCGGGGGGCTTTCCTACAATGAGCAGTTCTTC. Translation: CASSPLSGGLSYNEQFF.